Shown below are 6 T cell receptor beta chains from a single sample sequenced in a study of T cell responses to AZD1222 COVID-19 vaccine. The table came from immunoSEQ multiplex PCR; TCRdb's copy has only in-frame clones and leaves some out. The sample has approximately 140,000 clones; 88% are singletons. Sequencing was performed on peripheral blood, taken on day 0 of AZD1222 vaccination. The origin of the receptors is an adult in good health.

The chain combines TRBV19 with TRBJ2-6, with no clear D. V lost 3 bases and J 1 base, leaving 13 bases between the germline ends. This CDR3 comprises 17 residues. Per the germline V gene, CDR1 is LNHDA and CDR2 is SQIVND (reference sequence). The CDR3 sequence is CASSILGSHSGANVLTF. CDR3 nucleotides: TGTGCCAGTAGTATCCTGGGGTCCCATTCTGGGGCCAACGTCCTGACTTTC.

The chain employs TRBV12-3 or TRBV12-4 and TRBJ2-1; D gene uncertain. The length of the CDR3 is 13 residues. The V and J ends lost 6 bases and 8 bases respectively, with 14 bases between them. The CDR3, as DNA: TGTGCCAGCAGATGGGGAACCCGCCATGAGCAGTTCTTC. Protein product: CASRWGTRHEQFF.

V is TRBV4-3 and J is TRBJ1-1; 8 bases are shared with TRBD1. Germline V gene lookup returns CDR1 LGHNA and CDR2 YSLEER. This CDR3 spans 19 amino acids. V shed 0 bases, J shed 9 bases, and the junction held 21 bases outside the gene matches. This CDR3 reads CASSQDYFGAGGAGIQAFF. Here the CDR3 DNA reads TGCGCCAGCAGCCAAGACTATTTCGGGGCAGGGGGCGCAGGTATCCAAGCTTTCTTT.

In this sample, this clone turned up once. The chain joins TRBV27 to TRBJ1-2; D is possibly TRBD1 (6 bases). Germline-derived CDR1 and CDR2 are MNHEY and SMNVEV (reference sequence). V shed 5 bases and J shed 5 bases, with 15 bases lying between them. The CDR3 extends over 14 amino acids. In DNA form, the CDR3 reads TGTGCCAGCAGTGCCAGAGGGGGGCTGTATGGCTACACCTTC. Amino acids: CASSARGGLYGYTF.

The CDR3, as DNA: TGTGCCAGCAGTGGGGGACAGGGCTACACTGAAGCTTTCTTT. Amino acid sequence: CASSGGQGYTEAFF. The chain joins TRBV2 to TRBJ1-1; 9 bases agree with TRBD1. The CDR3 sequence is 14 residues long. V gave up 4 bases and J gave up 3 bases; unmatched junction bases: 3. The V gene's germline CDR1 is SNHLY and CDR2 FYNNEI.

This clone has only one observation. This sequence joins TRBV7-3 and TRBJ2-7; weak D call: TRBD1 (5 bases). CDR3 length equals 13 residues. V lost 0 bases and J 6 bases, leaving 9 bases between the germline ends. Germline CDR1 is SGHTA and CDR2 is FQGTGA. CDR3 sequence: CASSLTPGLEQYF. The CDR3 DNA sequence: TGTGCCAGCAGCTTAACCCCAGGGCTCGAGCAGTACTTC.